The sequence of this T cell receptor (beta chain) was determined in a study of glioma-infiltrating T cells after dendritic cell vaccination. For the study at large: Samples are from glioblastoma patients in Phase I and II dendritic cell vaccine trials.

Sequenced by immunoSEQ multiplex PCR; TCRdb stores in-frame clones only, minus some. Seen here are 93,000 or so clones, roughly 76% observed once, and the top ten hold approximately 12%. CDR3 length: 15 residues. Germline lookup yields CDR1 SGHNT and CDR2 YENEEA. Trimming pared 2 bases from V and 6 bases from J, leaving 17 bases between. The source of this sequence is a human donor with glioblastoma. The sequencing used blood, collected before dendritic cell vaccination. The chain uses TRBV11-3 and TRBJ2-7, with D tentatively TRBD2 (6 bases). CDR3 bases: TGTGCCAGCAGCTTAAGGGCCGGCGGGATCCCCGAGCAGTACTTC. Translation: CASSLRAGGIPEQYF.